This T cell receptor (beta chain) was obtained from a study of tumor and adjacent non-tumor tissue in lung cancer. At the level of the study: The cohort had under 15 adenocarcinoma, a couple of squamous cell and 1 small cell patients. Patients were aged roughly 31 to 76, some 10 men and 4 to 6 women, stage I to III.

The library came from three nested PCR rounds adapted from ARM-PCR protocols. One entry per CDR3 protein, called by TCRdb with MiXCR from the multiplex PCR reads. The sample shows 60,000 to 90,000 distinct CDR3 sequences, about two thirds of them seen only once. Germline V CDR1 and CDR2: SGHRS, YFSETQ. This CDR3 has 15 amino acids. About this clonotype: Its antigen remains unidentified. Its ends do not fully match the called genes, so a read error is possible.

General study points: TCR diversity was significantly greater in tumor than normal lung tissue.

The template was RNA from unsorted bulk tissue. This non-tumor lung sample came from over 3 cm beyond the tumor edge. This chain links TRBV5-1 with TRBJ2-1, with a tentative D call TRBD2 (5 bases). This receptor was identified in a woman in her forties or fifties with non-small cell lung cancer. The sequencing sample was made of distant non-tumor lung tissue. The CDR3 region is CASSLNLDDYNERFF. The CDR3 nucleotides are TGCGCCAGCAGCTTGAACCTGGATGACTACAATGAGCGGTTCTTC.